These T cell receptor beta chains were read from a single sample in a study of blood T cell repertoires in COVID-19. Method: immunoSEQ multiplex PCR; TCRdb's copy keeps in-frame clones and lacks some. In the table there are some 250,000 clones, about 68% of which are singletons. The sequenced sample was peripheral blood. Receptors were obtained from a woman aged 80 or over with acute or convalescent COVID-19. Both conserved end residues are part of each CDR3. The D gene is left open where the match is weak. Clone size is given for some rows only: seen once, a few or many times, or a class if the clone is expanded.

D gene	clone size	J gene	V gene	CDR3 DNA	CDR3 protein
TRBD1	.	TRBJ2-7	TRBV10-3	TGTGCCACCCTCTCACCGGGACAGGGGGCGAAGCAGTACTTC	CATLSPGQGAKQYF
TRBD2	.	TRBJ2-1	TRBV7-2	TGTGCCAGCAGCCTATTAGCGGGGGGGCCAGGTTCCTACAATGAGCAGTTCTTC	CASSLLAGGPGSYNEQFF
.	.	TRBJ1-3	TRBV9	TGTGCCAGCAGCGCAGGCTCTGGAAACACCATATATTTT	CASSAGSGNTIYF
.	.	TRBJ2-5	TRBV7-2	TGTGCCAGCAGCTTAGGCGGGAACAAGGGAGAGACCCAGTACTTC	CASSLGGNKGETQYF
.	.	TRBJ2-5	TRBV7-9	TGTGCCAGCAGCGCGGGACAGTATCAAGAGACCCAGTACTTC	CASSAGQYQETQYF
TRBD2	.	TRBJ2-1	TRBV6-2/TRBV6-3	TGTGCCAGCAGCGACTGGGCGGGGGGGCGATACAATGAGCAGTTCTTC	CASSDWAGGRYNEQFF
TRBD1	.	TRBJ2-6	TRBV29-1	TGCAGCGTTGGTCAGGGGGCTGCTGGGGCCAACGTCCTGACTTTC	CSVGQGAAGANVLTF
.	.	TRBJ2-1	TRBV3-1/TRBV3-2	TGTGCCAGCAGCCGTACCGGGACACCCAACACTGAGCAGTTCTTC	CASSRTGTPNTEQFF
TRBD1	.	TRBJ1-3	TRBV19	TGTGCCAGTTCCGGGACAGTCTCTGGAAACACCATATATTTT	CASSGTVSGNTIYF
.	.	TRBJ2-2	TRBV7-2	TGTGCCAGCAGCCCCCACGGGGTTGGGGGGACGAACACCGGGGAGCTGTTTTTT	CASSPHGVGGTNTGELFF
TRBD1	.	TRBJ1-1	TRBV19	TGTGCCAGTAGTATAGGTGCGGGACAGAGGAGGGCTGAAGCTTTCTTT	CASSIGAGQRRAEAFF
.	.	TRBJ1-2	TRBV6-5	TGTGCCAGTAGCGGCATCGACTATGGCTACACCTTC	CASSGIDYGYTF
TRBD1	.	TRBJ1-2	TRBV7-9	TGTGCCAGCAGCTTAAGTGTATCAGGACAGGGCTTCGGCGGCTACACCTTC	CASSLSVSGQGFGGYTF
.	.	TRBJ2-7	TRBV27	TGTGCCAGCAGTTCTACAGGGAACGAGCAGTACTTC	CASSSTGNEQYF
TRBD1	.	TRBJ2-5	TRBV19	TGTGCCAGTAGTACCTCCCGACAGGGTGGAGGAGAGACCCAGTACTTC	CASSTSRQGGGETQYF
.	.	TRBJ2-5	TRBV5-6	TGTGCCAGCAGCTTGCGGGACAAGCCAGAGACCCAGTACTTC	CASSLRDKPETQYF
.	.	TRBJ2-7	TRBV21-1	TGTGCCAGCAGCCTCCCCTTCCGACAGGGAACGTCCGAGCAGTACTTC	CASSLPFRQGTSEQYF
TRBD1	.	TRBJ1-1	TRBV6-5	TGTGCCAGCAGTATACAGGGGACGGCTTTCTTT	CASSIQGTAFF
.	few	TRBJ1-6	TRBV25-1	TGTGCCAGCAGTGAATGGCTGTCACCCCTCCACTTT	CASSEWLSPLHF
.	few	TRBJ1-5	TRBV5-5	TGTGCCAGCAGCTTGGACAGCAGCAATCAGCCCCAGCATTTT	CASSLDSSNQPQHF
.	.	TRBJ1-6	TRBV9	TGTGCCAGCAGCCAGGTTACAGGTTCACCCCTCCACTTT	CASSQVTGSPLHF
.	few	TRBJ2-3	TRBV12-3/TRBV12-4	TGTGCCAGCAGTCGCAGTCGAGATACGCAGTATTTT	CASSRSRDTQYF
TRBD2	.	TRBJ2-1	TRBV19	TGTGCCAGTAGTATGGGGGGACAGGGGACTAGCGGGAGAATTGGGGAGCAGTTCTTC	CASSMGGQGTSGRIGEQFF
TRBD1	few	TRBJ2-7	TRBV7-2	TGTGCCAGCGCCGGGACAGGGGGCTACGAGCAGTACTTC	CASAGTGGYEQYF
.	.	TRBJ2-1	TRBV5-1	TGCGCCAGCACCCCGGGGGGCTCCGACTACAATGAGCAGTTCTTC	CASTPGGSDYNEQFF
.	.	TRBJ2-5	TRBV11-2	TGTGCCAGCAGCTTAGATCCCGTACGGGGGGAGACCCAGTACTTC	CASSLDPVRGETQYF
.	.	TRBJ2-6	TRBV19	TGTGCCAGTAGCCCCGGGAAGTTCGGTTCTGGGGCCAACGTCCTGACTTTC	CASSPGKFGSGANVLTF
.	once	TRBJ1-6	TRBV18	TGTGCCAGCTCATCGGTGGACAGCACCTATAATTCACCCCTCCACTTT	CASSSVDSTYNSPLHF